The 29 T cell receptor beta chains presented below share a single source sample, sequenced in a study of T-cell memory formation after mild COVID-19. TCRdb reanalysed the 5' RACE reads using MiXCR and keeps one entry per CDR3 protein. The sample holds about 250,000 distinct CDR3 sequences; 16% are singletons and the top ten take 3.5%. The sequenced material came from PBMCs or a T cell subset sorted from them (not recorded which). These receptors came from a man aged 18 to 30 who had mild COVID-19 (a few samples of this study predate the infection). Cell type and time point are not known.

The table lists this clonotype with a few counts. The V gene is TRBV5-6, the J gene TRBJ1-6, with 8 bases aligning to TRBD1. The CDR3 spans 17 residues. J was trimmed by 7 bases and V by 0 bases; bases with no gene match: 9. Germline values: CDR1 SGHDT, CDR2 YYEEEE. The CDR3 sequence: CASSLARGRIGNSPLHF. CDR3 sequence (DNA): TGTGCCAGCAGCTTGGCCAGGGGGCGGATAGGGAATTCACCCCTCCACTTT.

The chain combines TRBV4-3 with TRBJ2-2; 10 bases are shared with TRBD2. Germline CDR1 and CDR2: LGHNA and YSLEER. This CDR3 is built from 16 residues. The V and J ends lost 2 bases and 4 bases, in that order; junction bases with no gene match: 4. The CDR3 DNA is TGCGCCAGCAGCCAACAAGCGGGGGGGCCCACCGGGGAGCTGTTTTTT. This codes for CASSQQAGGPTGELFF.

This clonotype came up a few times. The V and J genes are TRBV6-5 and TRBJ1-2, with D perhaps matching TRBD1 (6 bases). Trimming left V 2 bases short and J 1 base short, with 17 bases between. The germline gives CDR1 MNHEY, CDR2 SVGAGI. The CDR3 runs to 17 residues. The CDR3 sequence: CASSYKVAGAINYGYTF. In nucleotides, the CDR3 is TGTGCCAGCAGTTACAAAGTCGCAGGGGCAATTAACTATGGCTACACCTTC.

The CDR3 DNA follows: TGTGCCAGCCAGGTGGGGGGGTTGCGGGGAGAGACCCAGTACTTC. This gives the protein CASQVGGLRGETQYF. The rearrangement joins TRBV7-2 to TRBJ2-5, with 7 nucleotides matching TRBD2. With 8 bases clipped from V and 4 bases from J, the junction kept 13 bases outside the gene matches. Germline V gene data show CDR1 as SGHTA and CDR2 as FQGNSA. The CDR3 totals 15 residues.

This clonotype came up many times. The genes are TRBV5-1 and TRBJ2-3, with 11 bases aligning to TRBD2. V shed 4 bases and J 3 bases; nucleotides not matched to a gene: 4. CDR1 is SGHRS and CDR2 is YFSETQ in the germline V gene. The length of the CDR3 is 15 residues. The CDR3 DNA reads as TGCGCCAGCAGCGATACTAGCGGGGGTACAGATACGCAGTATTTT. This translates into CASSDTSGGTDTQYF.

This clonotype was seen only a few times. J is TRBJ1-1 and V is TRBV7-2; a possible D gene is TRBD1 (5 bases). Looked up from germline, CDR1 is SGHTA and CDR2 is FQGNSA. V was shortened by 5 bases and J by 3 bases, with 10 bases between the two germline ends. This CDR3 spans 13 amino acids. CDR3 sequence: CASSLREHTEAFF. CDR3 coding DNA: TGTGCCAGCAGCCTCAGGGAACACACTGAAGCTTTCTTT. Variable domain in full (rest from reference TRBV7-2 and TRBJ1-1): GAGVSQSPSNKVTEKGKDVELRCDPISGHTALYWYRQSLGQGLEFLIYFQGNSAPDKSGLPSDRFSAERTGGSVSTLTIQRTQQEDSAVYLCASSLREHTEAFFGQGTRLTVV.

The V call is TRBV7-2, the J call TRBJ1-2; D gene ambiguous. Germline CDR1 SGHTA, CDR2 FQGNSA. The length of the CDR3 is 12 residues. The germline V and J ends were trimmed by 2 bases and 4 bases, with 5 bases remaining between them. The CDR3 reads CASSLPGYGYTF. DNA for the CDR3: TGTGCCAGCAGCTTACCAGGCTATGGCTACACCTTC.

The rearrangement joins TRBV5-1 to TRBJ2-3; the D gene is possibly TRBD1 (6 bases). V lost 0 bases to trimming and J lost 1 base, with 15 bases between them. Germline lookup yields CDR1 SGHRS and CDR2 YFSETQ. The CDR3 extends over 17 amino acids. CDR3 sequence reads: CASSLARTADGTDTQYF. The CDR3 bases are TGCGCCAGCAGCTTGGCCAGGACAGCGGACGGCACAGATACGCAGTATTTT.

V usage is TRBV6-6 and J usage is TRBJ1-3, with D hard to call. Trimming left V 10 bases short and J 0 bases short, with 19 bases between. CDR1 MNHNY and CDR2 SVGAGI come from the germline V gene (reference sequence). This CDR3 has 16 residues. The CDR3, as DNA: TGTGCCACCACCAAGGCCTGGATCAGCTCTGGAAACACCATATATTTT. Translating it yields CATTKAWISSGNTIYF.

The sample holds a few counts of this clonotype. V is TRBV7-6 and J is TRBJ1-4; 10 bases match TRBD1. CDR3 length equals 15 residues. Germline V gene lookup returns CDR1 SGHVS and CDR2 FNYEAQ. V trimming: 1 base; J trimming: 6 bases; junction bases outside the gene matches: 2. The CDR3 sequence is CASSLEGQGDEKLFF. CDR3 DNA sequence: TGTGCCAGCAGCTTAGAAGGACAGGGGGATGAAAAACTGTTTTTT. The full variable domain, completed using reference TRBV7-6 and TRBJ1-4, is GAGVSQSPRYKVTKRGQDVALRCDPISGHVSLYWYRQALGQGPEFLTYFNYEAQQDKSGLPNDRFSAERPEGSISTLTIQRTEQRDSAMYRCASSLEGQGDEKLFFGSGTQLSVL.

This clonotype was detected only a few times. The chain is built from TRBV24-1 and TRBJ1-2, with TRBD1 identical over 10 bases. Trimming at V came to 3 bases and at J to 6 bases, leaving 6 bases not matched to a gene. The CDR3 contains 15 residues. Germline values: CDR1 KGHDR, CDR2 SFDVKD. In DNA, the CDR3 is TGTGCCACCAGTGATCCAAGACAGGGGGCGGATGGCTACACCTTC. It codes for CATSDPRQGADGYTF.

This chain uses TRBV29-1 with TRBJ2-3; 11 nucleotides line up with TRBD2. The ends lost 7 bases at V and 5 bases at J; junction bases unmatched: 8. The germline CDR1 and CDR2 sequences are SQVTM and ANQGSEA. CDR3 length: 14 amino acids. CDR3 amino acids: CSGDTSGGGDTQYF. The CDR3 bases are TGCAGCGGCGACACTAGCGGGGGCGGAGATACGCAGTATTTT.

The genes are TRBV9 and TRBJ2-7, with 9 bases aligning to TRBD1. The V gene's germline CDR1 is SGDLS and CDR2 YYNGEE. This CDR3 is built from 16 residues. Trimming took 3 bases from V and 7 from J; bases not matched to a gene: 14. The CDR3 DNA reads TGTGCCAGCAGCGCCAGCCCGACAGGGGGGATGGGGGAGCAGTACTTC. It specifies CASSASPTGGMGEQYF. Filled out from reference TRBV9 and TRBJ2-7, the complete variable domain reads DSGVTQTPKHLITATGQRVTLRCSPRSGDLSVYWYQQSLDQGLQFLIQYYNGEERAKGNILERFSAQQFPDLHSELNLSSLELGDSALYFCASSASPTGGMGEQYFGPGTRLTVT.

The chain has TRBV7-2 and TRBJ2-1; tentative D call: TRBD2 (6 bases). Germline values: CDR1 SGHTA, CDR2 FQGNSA. The V end lost 5 bases, the J end lost 15 bases, and 17 bases lay between the germline ends. The CDR3 is made up of 12 amino acids. The CDR3 region has the DNA TGTGCCAGCAGCCAAGGCGGGACCTCTCTGTTCTTC. Translated: CASSQGGTSLFF.

This clonotype occurred a few times. The chain has TRBV6-6 and TRBJ1-1; TRBD1 matches 12 bases. V was clipped by 6 bases and J by 3 bases; unmatched bases: 5. The CDR3 extends over 15 amino acids. Germline CDR1 and CDR2: MNHNY and SVGAGI (reference sequence). The DNA of the CDR3 is TGTGCCAGCAGATCGGGACAGGGGGCGTACACTGAAGCTTTCTTT. Translation: CASRSGQGAYTEAFF.

The chain is built from TRBV12-3 or TRBV12-4 and TRBJ1-1, with TRBD1 matching over 7 bases. The CDR3 loop spans 17 amino acids. The J segment lost 1 base and the V segment lost 6 bases, leaving 14 bases of the junction unmatched. CDR3 in DNA: TGTGCCAGCAGCCCCCCCTTGAGGACAGGAGAGAACACTGAAGCTTTCTTT. Amino acid sequence: CASSPPLRTGENTEAFF.

This clonotype was detected ten times or more. The chain employs TRBV4-3 and TRBJ1-3, with D tentatively TRBD1 (5 bases). This CDR3 is 17 amino acids long. V dropped 0 bases and J dropped 1 base, with 13 bases sitting between them. Germline CDR1 LGHNA, CDR2 YSLEER. This CDR3 is CASSQDYQGASGNTIYF. The CDR3 region has the DNA TGCGCCAGCAGCCAAGATTACCAGGGTGCATCTGGAAACACCATATATTTT.

The table lists this clonotype with a few counts. The J gene is TRBJ2-1, the V gene TRBV11-3, with TRBD2 identical over 8 bases. After removal of 4 bases from V and 6 bases from J, the junction contained 5 bases not matched to a gene. Looked up from germline, CDR1 is SGHNT and CDR2 is YENEEA. This CDR3 contains 14 residues. The CDR3 coding sequence is TGTGCCAGCAGCTATGCGGGGGGTTTCAATGAGCAGTTCTTC. The encoded protein is CASSYAGGFNEQFF.

The chain couples TRBV11-2 to TRBJ2-4; no reliable D call. The CDR3 has 15 residues. V was pared by 5 bases and J by 4 bases, with 15 bases between. CDR1 is SGHAT, CDR2 FQNNGV, per germline. The CDR3 here is CASSQGFGFKNIQYF. In DNA form, the CDR3 reads TGTGCCAGCAGCCAAGGTTTTGGATTTAAAAACATTCAGTACTTC.

The chain recombines TRBV5-6 with TRBJ2-3; D may correspond to TRBD1 or TRBD2 (5 bases each). The CDR3 is 18 residues long. V lost 3 bases and J lost 0, with 20 bases in between. The germline gives CDR1 SGHDT, CDR2 YYEEEE. The CDR3: CASSSYGLGAGSTDTQYF. CDR3 nucleotide sequence: TGTGCCAGCAGCTCCTATGGTCTAGGGGCGGGTAGCACAGATACGCAGTATTTT.

J is TRBJ1-2 and V is TRBV6-1; D gene uncertain. Germline CDR1 reads MNHNS; CDR2 reads SASEGT. This CDR3 has 10 residues. V gave up 2 bases and J gave up 7 bases, with 2 bases separating them. The CDR3 DNA is TGTGCCAGCAGTGAATCTGGCTACACCTTC. The encoded protein is CASSESGYTF.

This clonotype was found a few times. The chain carries TRBV18 and TRBJ2-5; D unresolved. Deletions cut 2 bases from V and 3 bases from J, with 10 bases between. The CDR3 is 14 amino acids. CDR1 is KGHSH and CDR2 is LQKENI in the germline V gene. The CDR3 loop is CASSPEYSEETQYF. CDR3 sequence (DNA): TGTGCCAGCTCACCAGAGTACTCCGAAGAGACCCAGTACTTC.

This clonotype was observed a few times. This chain links TRBV3-1 with TRBJ1-1; possibly TRBD1 for D (6 bases). CDR3 length equals 15 residues. V was shortened by 0 bases and J by 4 bases, with 12 bases between the two germline ends. Germline V gene data show CDR1 as LGHDT and CDR2 as YNNKEL (reference sequence). The CDR3 bases are TGTGCCAGCAGCCAAGAGAGGGGGGTTGCCACTGAAGCTTTCTTT. This encodes CASSQERGVATEAFF.

This rearrangement joins TRBV12-3 or TRBV12-4 to TRBJ1-1; D is undetermined. This CDR3 contains 14 residues. The V end lost 2 bases, the J end lost 1 base, and 8 bases lay between the germline ends. The chain's CDR3 is CASSLWQTNTEAFF. The CDR3 region has the DNA TGTGCCAGCAGTTTATGGCAGACGAACACTGAAGCTTTCTTT.

This chain connects TRBV5-4 to TRBJ1-1; the D is unclear. The germline V and J ends were trimmed by 1 base and 5 bases, with 12 bases remaining between them. This CDR3 comprises 14 residues. Looked up from germline, CDR1 is SGHNT and CDR2 is YYREEE (reference sequence). The CDR3 here is CASSLRVPGTEAFF. CDR3 DNA: TGTGCCAGCAGCTTGCGGGTCCCTGGGACTGAAGCTTTCTTT.

This clonotype was picked up many times. V is TRBV20-1 and J is TRBJ2-7; TRBD1 might be the D (6 bases). CDR3 length equals 14 residues. CDR1 DFQATT and CDR2 SNEGSKA come from the germline V gene (reference sequence). The ends were cut back, 3 bases at V and 0 bases at J, with 12 bases in the middle. CDR3 nucleotides: TGCAGTGCTAGCCCGGGACAAAGCTCCTACGAGCAGTACTTC. This encodes CSASPGQSSYEQYF.

The CDR3 DNA reads as TGTGCCAGCAGCTGCGGGACAGCGTGCAATGAGCAGTTCTTC. This gives the protein CASSCGTACNEQFF. The chain couples TRBV7-8 to TRBJ2-1, with D tentatively TRBD1 (7 bases). V was pared by 4 bases and J by 6 bases, with 13 bases between. The CDR3 runs 14 residues. The germline gives CDR1 SGHVS, CDR2 FQNEAQ.

In this sample, this clonotype turned up a few times. This CDR3 reads CASSQGRQEGSGNTIYF. As DNA, the CDR3 is TGCGCCAGCAGCCAAGGGAGGCAGGAGGGCTCTGGAAACACCATATATTTT. The chain carries TRBV4-1 and TRBJ1-3; no clear D gene. CDR1 MGHRA and CDR2 YSYEKL come from the germline V gene. Trimming pared 1 base from V and 0 bases from J, leaving 13 bases between. There are 17 residues in the CDR3.

The V call is TRBV10-1, the J call TRBJ2-5, with D unresolved. The V end lost 3 bases, the J end lost 3 bases, and 8 bases lay between the germline ends. The CDR3 contains 13 residues. Germline CDR1 WNHNN, CDR2 SYGVQD (reference sequence). The CDR3 sequence is CASSDGVKETQYF. DNA for the CDR3: TGCGCCAGCAGTGATGGGGTAAAAGAGACCCAGTACTTC.